The TCR beta chain described here comes from a study of blood T cell repertoires in COVID-19. Study-level information: Sample material is recorded as cDNA or gDNA derived from T cells, B-cell-depleted T cells, or PBMCs.

Germline V lookup: CDR1 KGHSH, CDR2 LQKENI. The CDR3 is made up of 16 amino acids. V shed 3 bases and J 3 bases; nucleotides not matched to a gene: 7. The assay was immunoSEQ multiplex PCR, and TCRdb's table has in-frame clones only and misses some. In the table there are about 310,000 clones, roughly 87% of which are singletons. The origin of this receptor is a man aged 45-65 years with active or convalescent COVID-19. V usage is TRBV18 and J usage is TRBJ2-5; TRBD1 aligns across 10 bases. Sequenced material: peripheral blood. CDR3 nucleotides: TGTGCCAGCTCACCTCCGACAGGGGGCCAAAAAGAGACCCAGTACTTC. Amino acid sequence: CASSPPTGGQKETQYF.